Detailed here is one TCR beta chain. Its antigen is as yet unknown. The data stem from a study of a mutant IDH1 vaccine in newly diagnosed glioma. Points from the study as a whole: Pseudoprogression showed no apparent link to changes in top peripheral T cell clonotypes.

Clones were read by immunoSEQ multiplex PCR, and TCRdb kept only the in-frame ones, dropping some. The sample lists tens of thousands of clones; less than 90% were seen once. As for time point: week 35, safety follow-up. Each vaccine dose was 300 ug of mutant IDH1 20-mer peptide, with topical imiquimod. There were eight vaccinations for patients, given in weeks 1, 3, 5, 7, 11, 15, 19 and 23. CDR3 length equals 13 residues. Trimming took 5 bases from V and 6 from J, leaving 12 bases between them. Looked up from germline, CDR1 is SEHNR and CDR2 is FQNEAQ (reference sequence). The rearrangement uses TRBV7-9 and TRBJ2-3; D unclear. Sequenced material: PBMCs, taken from a glioma patient whose treatment included an IDH1 peptide vaccine. The TCR sequence derives from a woman in her late teens or twenties with glioma. CDR3 loop: CASSPKTQDTQYF. In DNA, the CDR3 is TGTGCCAGCAGCCCTAAAACTCAGGATACGCAGTATTTT.